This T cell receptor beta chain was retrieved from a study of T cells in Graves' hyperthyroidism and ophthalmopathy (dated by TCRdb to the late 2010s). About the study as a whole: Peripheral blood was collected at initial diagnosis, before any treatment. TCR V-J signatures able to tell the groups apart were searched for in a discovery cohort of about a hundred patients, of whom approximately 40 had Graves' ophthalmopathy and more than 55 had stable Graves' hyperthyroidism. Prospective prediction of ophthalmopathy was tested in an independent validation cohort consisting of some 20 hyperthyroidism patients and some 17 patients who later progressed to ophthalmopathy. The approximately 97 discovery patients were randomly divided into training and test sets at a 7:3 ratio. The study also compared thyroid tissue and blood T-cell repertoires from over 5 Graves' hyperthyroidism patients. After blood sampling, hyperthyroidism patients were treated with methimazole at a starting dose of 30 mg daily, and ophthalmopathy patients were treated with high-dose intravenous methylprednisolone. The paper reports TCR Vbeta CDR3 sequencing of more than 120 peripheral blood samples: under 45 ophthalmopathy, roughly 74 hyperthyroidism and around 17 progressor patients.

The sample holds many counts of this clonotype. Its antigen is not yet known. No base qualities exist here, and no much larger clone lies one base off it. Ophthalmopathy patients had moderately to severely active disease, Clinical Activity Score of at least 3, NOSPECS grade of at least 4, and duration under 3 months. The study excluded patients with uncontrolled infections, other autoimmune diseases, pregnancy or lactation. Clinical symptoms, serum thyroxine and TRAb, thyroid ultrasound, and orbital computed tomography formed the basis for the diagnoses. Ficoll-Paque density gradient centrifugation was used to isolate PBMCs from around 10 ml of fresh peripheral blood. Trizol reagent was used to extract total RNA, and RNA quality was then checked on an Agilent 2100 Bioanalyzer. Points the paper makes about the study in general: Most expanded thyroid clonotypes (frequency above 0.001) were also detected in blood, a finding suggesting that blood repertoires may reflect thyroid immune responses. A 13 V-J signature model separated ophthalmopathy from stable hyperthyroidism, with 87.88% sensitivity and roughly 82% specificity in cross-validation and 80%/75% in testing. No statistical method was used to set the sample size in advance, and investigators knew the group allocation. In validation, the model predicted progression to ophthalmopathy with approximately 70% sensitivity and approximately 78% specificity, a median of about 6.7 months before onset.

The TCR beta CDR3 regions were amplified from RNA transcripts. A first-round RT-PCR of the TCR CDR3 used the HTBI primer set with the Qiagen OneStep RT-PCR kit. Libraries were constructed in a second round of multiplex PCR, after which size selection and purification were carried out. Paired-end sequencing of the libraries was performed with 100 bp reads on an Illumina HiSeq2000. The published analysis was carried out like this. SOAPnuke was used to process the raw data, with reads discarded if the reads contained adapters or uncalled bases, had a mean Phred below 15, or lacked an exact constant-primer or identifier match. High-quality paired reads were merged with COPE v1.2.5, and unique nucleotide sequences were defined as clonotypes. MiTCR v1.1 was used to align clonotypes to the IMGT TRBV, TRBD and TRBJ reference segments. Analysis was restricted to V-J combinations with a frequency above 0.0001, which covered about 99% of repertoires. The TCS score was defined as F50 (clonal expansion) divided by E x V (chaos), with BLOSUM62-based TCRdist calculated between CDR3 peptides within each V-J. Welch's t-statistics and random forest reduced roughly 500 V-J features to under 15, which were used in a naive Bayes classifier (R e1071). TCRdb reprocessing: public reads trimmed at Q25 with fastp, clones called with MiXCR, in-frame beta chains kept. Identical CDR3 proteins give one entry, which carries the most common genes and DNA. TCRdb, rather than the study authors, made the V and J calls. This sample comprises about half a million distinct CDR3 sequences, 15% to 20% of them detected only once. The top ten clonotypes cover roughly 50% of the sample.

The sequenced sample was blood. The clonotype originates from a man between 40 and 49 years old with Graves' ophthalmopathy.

The CDR3 protein sequence reads: CASSSPGSERRAFF. The DNA sequence is given as TGTGCCAGCAGTTCCCCTGGGTCAGAAAGAAGAGCTTTCTTT. The sequence is built from TRBV28 and TRBJ1-1; the D gene cannot be named for sure. Measured from the cysteine to the phenylalanine, the CDR3 is 14 residues long. Here the CDR3 DNA is all that survives: 42 bases in frame from base 1. V drops 4 bases and J drops 10 bases, leaving 19 bases in between. The germline V gene encodes CDR1 MDHEN and CDR2 SYDVKM. The full variable domain, completed from the reference TRBV28 and TRBJ1-1 proteins outside the CDR3, reads DVKVTQSSRYLVKRTGEKVFLECVQDMDHENMFWYRQDPGLGLRLIYFSYDVKMKEKGDIPEGYSVSREKKERFSLILESASTNQTSMYLCASSSPGSERRAFFGQGTRLTVV.